These T cell receptor beta chains were read from a single sample in a study of cytomegalovirus exposure and HLA in healthy donors. Data came from immunoSEQ multiplex PCR; TCRdb stores just in-frame clones and leaves some out. The sample has some 120,000 clones, 88% seen once. The sample comprised PBMCs. The receptors were gathered from a man aged 30-40 years in good health and CMV-seronegative. Each CDR3 is given with its conserved first and last residue. Each record gives: J gene, V gene, clone size, CDR3 length, D gene, CDR3 DNA, CDR3 protein. The D gene is left open where the match is weak. Size is omitted from some rows. Given values are once, few, many or a class for expanded clones.

TRBJ1-6,TRBV7-2,NA,16,NA,TGTGCCAGCAGCTTCCCGGGATTGGCCTATAATTCACCCCTCCACTTT,CASSFPGLAYNSPLHF
TRBJ2-5,TRBV5-6,NA,15,TRBD1,TGTGCCAGCAGCGCCGACAGGGGGAAAAGAGAGACCCAGTACTTC,CASSADRGKRETQYF
TRBJ1-1,TRBV6-5,NA,14,NA,TGTGCCAGCAGTGAAGACATGGGCGACACTGAAGCTTTCTTT,CASSEDMGDTEAFF
TRBJ1-1,TRBV5-4,NA,15,TRBD1,TGTGCCAGCAGCAGCCCGGGACAGCTGAACACTGAAGCTTTCTTT,CASSSPGQLNTEAFF
TRBJ1-1,TRBV6-5,NA,15,NA,TGTGCCAGCCGAAGAGGCGTACAGGGGAACACTGAAGCTTTCTTT,CASRRGVQGNTEAFF
TRBJ2-7,TRBV4-3,NA,15,NA,TGCGCCAGCAGCCAAGACGATGAGGGGGCCTACGAGCAGTACTTC,CASSQDDEGAYEQYF
TRBJ1-4,TRBV5-6,NA,15,TRBD1,TGTGCCAGCAGCTTTCCGGGACAGGGGGGAGAAAAACTGTTTTTT,CASSFPGQGGEKLFF
TRBJ2-7,TRBV11-2,NA,14,NA,TGTGCCAGCAGCTCAGGTTTCCCCTCCTACGAGCAGTACTTC,CASSSGFPSYEQYF
TRBJ2-3,TRBV18,NA,14,NA,TGTGCCAGCTCACCACCGGGAGGGGGAGATACGCAGTATTTT,CASSPPGGGDTQYF
TRBJ1-1,TRBV6-5,NA,15,NA,TGTGCCAGCAGTTATTTAGGACAGTATGGCACTGAAGCTTTCTTT,CASSYLGQYGTEAFF
TRBJ1-6,TRBV5-4,NA,16,NA,TGTGCCAGCAGGCACCAGGGTAGCACACGGGATTCACCCCTCCACTTT,CASRHQGSTRDSPLHF
TRBJ2-1,TRBV5-1,once,16,NA,TGCGCCAGCAGCTCAATTCAGGGTAAGGTCTACAATGAGCAGTTCTTC,CASSSIQGKVYNEQFF
TRBJ2-2,TRBV11-2,NA,12,NA,TGTGCCAGCGTTCAAACACCCGGGGAGCTGTTTTTT,CASVQTPGELFF
TRBJ2-5,TRBV7-2,once,15,TRBD2,TGTGCCAGCAGCTTGAGTGATTTAGCGGGAGAGACCCAGTACTTC,CASSLSDLAGETQYF
TRBJ2-3,TRBV10-3,NA,13,TRBD1,TGTGCCATAACCGGAGACAGGGAAGATACGCAGTATTTT,CAITGDREDTQYF
TRBJ2-2,TRBV6-6,NA,15,NA,TGTGCCAGCGCAATAGGCGGGGGCTACACCGGGGAGCTGTTTTTT,CASAIGGGYTGELFF
TRBJ1-1,TRBV6-5,NA,12,TRBD1,TGTGCCAGCAGTTATGACAGGGCTAAAGCTTTCTTT,CASSYDRAKAFF
TRBJ2-1,TRBV7-3,NA,16,TRBD2,TGTGCCAGCAGCGTCGAGCGGGAGATGTTGTTTGGTGAGCAGTTCTTC,CASSVEREMLFGEQFF
TRBJ2-7,TRBV27,NA,14,NA,TGTGCCAGCAGTTTAAGAAGCGGCACCTACGAGCAGTACTTC,CASSLRSGTYEQYF
TRBJ1-1,TRBV6-5,NA,15,NA,TGTGCCATAAAACCGCAGGGTACCATGAACACTGAAGCTTTCTTT,CAIKPQGTMNTEAFF
TRBJ2-4,TRBV7-9,NA,15,TRBD2,TGTGCCAGCAGCGAAGCAACTAGCGGCAAAAACATTCAGTACTTC,CASSEATSGKNIQYF
TRBJ2-2,TRBV2,NA,14,TRBD2,TGTGCCAGCACGGCGGGAGGCCGCACCGGGGAGCTGTTTTTT,CASTAGGRTGELFF
TRBJ2-7,TRBV5-1,NA,14,NA,TGCGCCAGCAGCTTGGGAGGGCTTGGGTACGAGCAGTACTTC,CASSLGGLGYEQYF
TRBJ1-2,TRBV14,NA,12,NA,TGTGCCAGCAGCCAAGATTATAGTGGCTACACCTTC,CASSQDYSGYTF
TRBJ2-1,TRBV5-1,NA,15,TRBD2,TGCGCCAGCAGCTTCGGGTTAGCGGGAGGGCCTGAGCAGTTCTTC,CASSFGLAGGPEQFF
TRBJ2-5,TRBV11-2,NA,16,TRBD1,TGTGCCAGCAGCTTAATGACAGGGCCTTACCAAGAGACCCAGTACTTC,CASSLMTGPYQETQYF
TRBJ2-3,TRBV11-1,few,18,TRBD2,TGTGCCAGCAGCCCCCGGGCAGGGATTCGGGGGGACACAGATACGCAGTATTTT,CASSPRAGIRGDTDTQYF
TRBJ1-1,TRBV5-1,NA,14,NA,TGCGCCAGCAGGGCGGAGGCTTCGAACACTGAAGCTTTCTTT,CASRAEASNTEAFF
TRBJ1-5,TRBV6-6,NA,15,NA,TGTGCCAGCAGCCGAGGACGAAACCAGGGTCAGCCCCAGCATTTT,CASSRGRNQGQPQHF
TRBJ2-2,TRBV18,once,16,TRBD2,TGTGCCAGCTCACCCTTAGCGGGAGGAGGCACCGGGGAGCTGTTTTTT,CASSPLAGGGTGELFF
TRBJ1-1,TRBV6-6,NA,15,NA,TGTGCCAGCAGGCAAGAACAGGGAACGAACACTGAAGCTTTCTTT,CASRQEQGTNTEAFF
TRBJ1-4,TRBV4-1,NA,16,TRBD1,TGCGCCAGCAGCCAACACGATACAGGGGGCAACGAAAAACTGTTTTTT,CASSQHDTGGNEKLFF
TRBJ2-2,TRBV7-2,NA,16,TRBD2,TGTGCCAGCAGCTTAGACGCGGGACTAAACACCGGGGAGCTGTTTTTT,CASSLDAGLNTGELFF
TRBJ2-1,TRBV9,NA,16,TRBD2,TGTGCCAGCAGCGTCCTCCCGGGAGGTATCTACAATGAGCAGTTCTTC,CASSVLPGGIYNEQFF
TRBJ2-1,TRBV29-1,NA,12,NA,TGCAGCTTGTCCCGGGGCTACAATGAGCAGTTCTTC,CSLSRGYNEQFF
TRBJ1-1,TRBV6-5,NA,14,NA,TGTGCCAGCAGTTACGGGGGGATGAACACTGAAGCTTTCTTT,CASSYGGMNTEAFF
TRBJ2-7,TRBV6-6,NA,15,TRBD1,TGTGCCAGCAGTACCCCCGGACAGGGTCCATACGAGCAGTACTTC,CASSTPGQGPYEQYF
TRBJ2-7,TRBV5-4,NA,19,TRBD2,TGTGCCAGCAGTTCCTCGCCCGGGACTAGCGGGACCCCCCCCTACGAGCAGTACTTC,CASSSSPGTSGTPPYEQYF
TRBJ1-2,TRBV15,NA,13,NA,TGTGCCACCAGCACCCACAGGGACTATGGCTACACCTTC,CATSTHRDYGYTF
TRBJ1-4,TRBV5-1,NA,13,TRBD1,TGCGCCAGCAGCCCTACAGGGGGAGAAAAACTGTTTTTT,CASSPTGGEKLFF
TRBJ2-7,TRBV19,NA,14,NA,TGTGCCAGTAGTATAAGGGACATAACCTACGAGCAGTACTTC,CASSIRDITYEQYF
TRBJ2-1,TRBV12-5,NA,19,TRBD2,TGTGCTAGTTGTGGGTCGGGACTAGCGGGAGGGGTATTCTACAATGAGCAGTTCTTC,CASCGSGLAGGVFYNEQFF
TRBJ1-3,TRBV18,NA,15,TRBD1,TGTGCCAGCTCACCAACGACAGGGGACGGAAACACCATATATTTT,CASSPTTGDGNTIYF
TRBJ1-2,TRBV21-1,NA,15,NA,TGTGCCAGCAGCGTACCGGGACACATATTCTATGGCTACACCTTC,CASSVPGHIFYGYTF